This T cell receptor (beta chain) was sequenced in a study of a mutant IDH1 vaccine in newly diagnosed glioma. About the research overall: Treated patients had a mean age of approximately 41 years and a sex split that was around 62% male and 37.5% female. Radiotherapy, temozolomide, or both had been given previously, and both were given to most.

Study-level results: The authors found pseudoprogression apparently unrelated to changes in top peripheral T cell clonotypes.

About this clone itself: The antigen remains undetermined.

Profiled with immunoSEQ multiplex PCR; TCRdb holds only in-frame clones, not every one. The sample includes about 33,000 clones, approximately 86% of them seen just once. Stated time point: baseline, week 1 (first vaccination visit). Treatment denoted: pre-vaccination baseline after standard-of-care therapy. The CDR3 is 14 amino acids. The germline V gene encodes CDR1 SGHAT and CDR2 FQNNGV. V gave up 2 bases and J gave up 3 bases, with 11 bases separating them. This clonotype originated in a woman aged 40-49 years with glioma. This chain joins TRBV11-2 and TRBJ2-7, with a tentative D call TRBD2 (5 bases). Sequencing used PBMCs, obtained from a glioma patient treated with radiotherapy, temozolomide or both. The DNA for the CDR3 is TGTGCCAGCAGCTTACAGGCTAGCAACTACGAGCAGTACTTC. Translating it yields CASSLQASNYEQYF. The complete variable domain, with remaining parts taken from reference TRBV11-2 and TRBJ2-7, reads EAGVAQSPRYKIIEKRQSVAFWCNPISGHATLYWYQQILGQGPKLLIQFQNNGVVDDSQLPKDRFSAERLKGVDSTLKIQPAKLEDSAVYLCASSLQASNYEQYFGPGTRLTVT.